This is a list of T cell receptor beta chains from one sample in a study of regulatory T cells in long-lasting Graves disease. MiXCR, run by TCRdb on the multiplex PCR reads, gives a single entry per CDR3 protein. The sample comprises a few hundred thousand distinct CDR3 sequences, 15% of which are singletons, and about 8% rests with the top ten. The data also belong to a second study, concerning T cells in Graves' hyperthyroidism and ophthalmopathy.

Material: peripheral blood mononuclear cells (PBMCs), obtained at new diagnosis, from a patient treated with antithyroid drugs. All receptors come from a woman in her thirties or forties with Graves disease. CDR3s include the opening cysteine and the closing phenylalanine or tryptophan. A D gene is named only where the DNA matches it firmly. Size values are once, few and many counts, or a class for expanded clones, and some rows have none.

TRBV10-3	TRBJ2-6	.	many	CAISESGVSGANVLTF	TGTGCCATCAGTGAGTCAGGAGTTTCTGGGGCCAACGTCCTGACTTTC
TRBV7-6	TRBJ1-2	.	.	CASSLYGGRGYGYTF	TGTGCCAGCAGCTTATATGGGGGCAGGGGCTATGGCTACACCTTC
TRBV15	TRBJ2-1	.	few	CATSRGSSGKGSFF	TGTGCCACCAGCAGAGGAAGTTCCGGTAAGGGTTCGTTCTTC
TRBV28	TRBJ1-2	.	.	CASSLAENYGYTF	TGTGCCAGCAGTTTGGCCGAAAACTATGGCTACACCTTC
TRBV3-1	TRBJ1-2	.	few	CASSQATNYGYTF	TGTGCCAGCAGCCAAGCAACTAACTATGGCTACACCTTC
TRBV6-2/TRBV6-3	TRBJ2-1	TRBD2	many	CASSYLADAYNEQFF	TGTGCCAGCAGTTACCTAGCGGATGCCTACAATGAGCAGTTCTTC
TRBV12-3/TRBV12-4	TRBJ1-4	.	many	CASSRHTSTNEKLFF	TGTGCCAGCAGTCGACACACCTCAACTAATGAAAAACTGTTTTTT
TRBV6-1	TRBJ2-1	.	few	CASSPSRDFKNEQFF	TGTGCCAGCAGTCCCTCACGGGACTTCAAAAATGAGCAGTTCTTC
TRBV20-1	TRBJ2-5	.	.	CSARDLLETQYF	TGCAGTGCTAGAGATCTTCTAGAGACCCAGTACTTC
TRBV7-3	TRBJ2-7	TRBD2	many	CASSLYVRAGPTYEQYF	TGTGCCAGCAGCTTATATGTTCGAGCGGGACCAACCTACGAGCAGTACTTC
TRBV20-1	TRBJ2-1	.	.	CSAGTVGGNEQFF	TGCAGTGCTGGAACCGTGGGTGGGAATGAGCAGTTCTTC
TRBV3-1	TRBJ1-2	.	many	CASSQLYGYTF	TGTGCCAGCAGCCAACTCTATGGCTACACCTTC
TRBV28	TRBJ2-5	.	.	CASSLRGYSETQYF	TGTGCCAGCAGTTTAAGGGGGTATTCGGAGACCCAGTACTTC
TRBV3-1	TRBJ2-2	TRBD1	.	CASSQGQGSTGELFF	TGTGCCAGCAGCCAAGGACAGGGCAGCACCGGGGAGCTGTTTTTT
TRBV27	TRBJ2-7	.	many	CASSLSGMGLYEQYF	TGTGCCAGCAGTTTGTCCGGGATGGGACTTTACGAGCAGTACTTC
TRBV12-3/TRBV12-4	TRBJ1-4	.	many	CASSKQGLATNEKLFF	TGTGCCAGCAGTAAACAGGGTCTGGCAACTAATGAAAAACTGTTTTTT
TRBV9	TRBJ2-1	.	many	CASSPRGEVNVYNEQFF	TGTGCCAGCAGCCCTAGAGGGGAAGTCAATGTCTACAATGAGCAGTTCTTC
TRBV7-8	TRBJ2-1	TRBD2	.	CARSYLTSVTNEQFF	TGTGCCCGCAGCTATCTGACTAGCGTAACCAATGAGCAGTTCTTC